This TCR beta chain derives from a study of blood T cells in healthy people across ages. With a J-beta primer mix and a sample-barcoded 5' primer, a second PCR ran about 6 to 11 cycles. TCRdb ran MiXCR on the 5' RACE reads and lists one entry per CDR3 protein. The table lists over 1,500,000 distinct CDR3 sequences, roughly two fifths of them singletons. In this sample, this clonotype turned up a few times. There were at least 5 micrograms of total RNA extracted from every sample. The sequence came from a human donor in good health. The source material was blood.

The CDR3 is CASSHSPLDTQYF. The CDR3 DNA sequence: TGTGCCAGCAGTCACAGTCCCCTAGATACGCAGTATTTT. The V gene is TRBV7-3, the J gene TRBJ2-3; D uncertain. Germline V gene lookup returns CDR1 SGHTA and CDR2 FQGTGA. The CDR3 contains 13 residues. Trimming took off 6 bases at V and 5 bases at J, with 12 bases between the two ends.